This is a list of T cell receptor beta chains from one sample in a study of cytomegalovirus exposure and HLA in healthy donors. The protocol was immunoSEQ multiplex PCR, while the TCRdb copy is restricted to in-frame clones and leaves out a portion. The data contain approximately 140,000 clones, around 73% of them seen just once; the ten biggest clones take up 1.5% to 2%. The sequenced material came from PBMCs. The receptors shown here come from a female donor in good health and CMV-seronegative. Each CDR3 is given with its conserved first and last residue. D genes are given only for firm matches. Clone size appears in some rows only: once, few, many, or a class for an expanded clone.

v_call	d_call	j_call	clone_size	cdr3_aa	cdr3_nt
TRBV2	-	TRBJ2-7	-	CASSEQGSYEQYF	TGTGCCAGCAGTGAACAGGGCTCCTACGAGCAGTACTTC
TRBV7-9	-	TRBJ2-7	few	CASSPWTDPDEQYF	TGTGCCAGCAGCCCATGGACAGATCCGGACGAGCAGTACTTC
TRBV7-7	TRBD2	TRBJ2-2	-	CASSSSGSLTGELFF	TGTGCTAGCAGCTCAAGCGGGAGTCTCACCGGGGAGCTGTTTTTT
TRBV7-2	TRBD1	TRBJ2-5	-	CASSFRQGQETQYF	TGTGCCAGCAGCTTCCGACAGGGTCAAGAGACCCAGTACTTC
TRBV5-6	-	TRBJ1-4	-	CASSSVGLAQEKLFF	TGTGCCAGCAGCTCGGTGGGACTGGCACAAGAAAAACTGTTTTTT
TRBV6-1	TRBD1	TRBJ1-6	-	CASRPGQEASPLHF	TGTGCCAGCAGACCGGGACAGGAGGCTTCACCCCTCCACTTT
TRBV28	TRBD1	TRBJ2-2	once	CASSLGRGLVGELFF	TGTGCCAGCAGTTTGGGCAGGGGGCTCGTCGGGGAGCTGTTTTTT
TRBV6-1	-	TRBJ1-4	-	CASSEEEGTANEKLFF	TGTGCCAGCAGTGAAGAGGAGGGTACGGCTAATGAAAAACTGTTTTTT
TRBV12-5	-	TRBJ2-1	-	CASEETGSSYNEQFF	TGTGCTAGTGAAGAGACTGGGAGCTCCTACAATGAGCAGTTCTTC
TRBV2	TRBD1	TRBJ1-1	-	CASRGQREAFF	TGTGCCAGCAGGGGACAGCGTGAAGCTTTCTTT
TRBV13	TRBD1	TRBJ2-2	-	CASSFWTGVSGELFF	TGTGCCAGCAGCTTTTGGACAGGGGTGTCCGGGGAGCTGTTTTTT
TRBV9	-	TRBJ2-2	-	CASSAVGELFF	TGTGCCAGCAGCGCAGTGGGGGAGCTGTTTTTT
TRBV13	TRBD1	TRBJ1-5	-	CASSYGTGKGSAQHF	TGTGCCAGCAGCTACGGGACAGGGAAGGGGTCAGCCCAGCATTTT
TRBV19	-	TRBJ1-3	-	CASRSVSSGNTIYF	TGTGCCAGTAGATCTGTGAGCTCTGGAAACACCATATATTTT
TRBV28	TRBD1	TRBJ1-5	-	CATRQGSDQPQHF	TGTGCCACCCGACAGGGTAGTGATCAGCCCCAGCATTTT
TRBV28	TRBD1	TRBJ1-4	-	CASRTGQGAEKLFF	TGTGCCAGCAGGACGGGACAGGGGGCAGAAAAACTGTTTTTT
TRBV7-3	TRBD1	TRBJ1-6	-	CASSLDRDRPLHF	TGTGCCAGCAGCCTGGACAGGGATCGGCCCCTCCACTTT
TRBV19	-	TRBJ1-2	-	CASSIRGEAVDGYTF	TGTGCCAGTAGTATTAGGGGCGAGGCTGTGGATGGCTACACCTTC
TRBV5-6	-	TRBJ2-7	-	CTSSLQTGGEQYF	TGTACCAGCAGCTTGCAGACAGGCGGCGAGCAGTACTTC
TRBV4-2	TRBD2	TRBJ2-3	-	CASSQVSASGTSTDTQYF	TGTGCCAGCAGCCAAGTGAGTGCTAGCGGGACTAGCACAGATACGCAGTATTTT
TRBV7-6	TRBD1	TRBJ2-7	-	CASSSGTGGSEQYF	TGTGCCAGCAGCTCCGGGACAGGGGGCTCCGAGCAGTACTTC
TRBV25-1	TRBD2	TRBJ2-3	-	CASSDRSGGGLDTQYF	TGTGCCAGCAGTGATAGGAGCGGGGGGGGTCTGGATACGCAGTATTTT
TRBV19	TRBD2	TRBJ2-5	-	CASSPGLAGETQYF	TGTGCCAGTAGTCCGGGACTAGCGGGGGAGACCCAGTACTTC
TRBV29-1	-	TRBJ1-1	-	CSTRENTEAFF	TGCAGCACTAGGGAGAACACTGAAGCTTTCTTT
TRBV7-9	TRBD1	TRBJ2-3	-	CASSQDRGRIDTQYF	TGTGCCAGCAGCCAGGACAGGGGGCGTATCGATACGCAGTATTTT